The 26 T cell receptor beta chains given below trace back to one sample, sequenced in a study of T cell responses to AZD1222 COVID-19 vaccine. Profiling relied on immunoSEQ multiplex PCR, and the TCRdb table lists in-frame clones only, not all of them. The sample consists of some 140,000 clones, 86% of them appearing once. The sample was peripheral blood, taken on day 0 of MenACWY control vaccination. Receptors were obtained from an adult in good health.

This clone occurred a few times. V and J are TRBV5-1 and TRBJ1-5; D is perhaps TRBD1 (6 bases). V was cut by 5 bases and J by 6 bases, with 12 bases left in between. This CDR3 region has 13 residues. In germline, CDR1 is SGHRS, CDR2 YFSETQ. The CDR3 coding sequence is TGCGCCAGCAGGACCATACAGGGTCAGCCCCAGCATTTT. Encoded protein: CASRTIQGQPQHF.

The genes are TRBV19 and TRBJ2-1; D is perhaps TRBD2 (6 bases). Trimming cost V 9 bases and J 2 bases, with 11 bases left between them. There are 13 residues in the CDR3. Germline CDR1 is LNHDA and CDR2 is SQIVND (reference sequence). CDR3 DNA: TGTGCCAGCCTGGGGGGTCCCTACAATGAGCAGTTCTTC. It yields the protein CASLGGPYNEQFF.

This clone was detected only a few times. The chain uses TRBV18 and TRBJ1-4, with D uncertain. The V end was cut by 3 bases, the J end by 4 bases, with 6 bases between. Per germline, CDR1 KGHSH and CDR2 LQKENI. This CDR3 spans 13 amino acids. DNA for the CDR3: TGTGCCAGCTCACCCGATCATAATGAAAAACTGTTTTTT. Its protein is CASSPDHNEKLFF.

The rearrangement links TRBV11-3 to TRBJ2-3, with D perhaps given as TRBD1 or TRBD2 (5 bases each). Looked up from germline, CDR1 is SGHNT and CDR2 is YENEEA. This CDR3 has 15 amino acids. V lost 5 bases, J lost 1 base, and 13 bases lay in between. The CDR3 DNA is TGTGCCAGCAGCAATAGGGACGGACGCACAGATACGCAGTATTTT. This codes for CASSNRDGRTDTQYF.

The rearrangement links TRBV13 to TRBJ1-6, with 7 bases matching TRBD1. J gave up 6 bases and V 5 bases, and 7 bases lay outside the gene matches. The CDR3 spans 15 residues. The V gene's germline CDR1 is PRHDT and CDR2 FYEKMQ (reference sequence). CDR3 residues: CASSRDRTSNSPLHF. In DNA, the CDR3 is TGTGCCAGCAGCCGGGACAGAACCTCTAATTCACCCCTCCACTTT.

The chain carries TRBV19 and TRBJ1-1, with D possibly being TRBD1 (6 bases). There are 17 residues in the CDR3. The germline V and J ends were trimmed by 6 bases and 1 base, with 21 bases remaining between them. Germline V gene lookup returns CDR1 LNHDA and CDR2 SQIVND (reference sequence). CDR3 sequence reads: CASSPPINRAQNTEAFF. The CDR3 coding sequence is TGTGCCAGTAGCCCCCCGATAAACAGGGCCCAGAACACTGAAGCTTTCTTT.

This clone was seen a few times. The gene calls are TRBV6-8 and TRBJ1-5; 12 nucleotides line up with TRBD1. The junction had 13 bases not matched to a gene; V was cut back by 3 bases and J by 1 base. The germline CDR1 and CDR2 sequences are MNHGY and SAAAGT. This CDR3 region has 20 residues. The CDR3 coding sequence is TGTGCCAGCAGTTATCCGGGACAGGGGGCGAGGAGGGTCAGCAATCAGCCCCAGCATTTT. Amino acid sequence: CASSYPGQGARRVSNQPQHF.

This chain connects TRBV27 to TRBJ1-1, with D possibly TRBD1 on 5 matching bases. The CDR3 sequence is 13 residues long. Trimming took 2 bases from V and 5 from J, leaving 9 bases between them. Germline CDR1 and CDR2: MNHEY and SMNVEV (reference sequence). CDR3: CASSLNRGTEAFF. The CDR3 DNA follows: TGTGCCAGCAGTTTAAATAGGGGAACTGAAGCTTTCTTT.

This clone was counted only a few times. The chain recombines TRBV28 with TRBJ2-5; no definite D call. This CDR3 comprises 13 residues. Germline V gives CDR1 MDHEN, CDR2 SYDVKM. The germline V and J ends were trimmed by 5 bases and 1 base, with 8 bases remaining between them. The CDR3: CASSRTIQETQYF. In DNA, the CDR3 is TGTGCCAGCAGTCGCACTATCCAAGAGACCCAGTACTTC.

The chain joins TRBV6-5 to TRBJ1-3, with a possible D match to TRBD1 (5 bases). This CDR3 region has 13 residues. Germline lookup yields CDR1 MNHEY and CDR2 SVGAGI. The ends were cut back, 6 bases at V and 4 bases at J, with 10 bases in the middle. The CDR3 loop is CASRGEGGNTIYF. DNA of the CDR3: TGTGCCAGCAGGGGGGAGGGAGGAAACACCATATATTTT.

The chain has TRBV3-1 (or the pseudogene TRBV3-2) and TRBJ1-3, with TRBD1 as a possible D gene (5 bases). The CDR3 is 13 amino acids. Germline V CDR1 and CDR2: LGHDT, YNNKEL (reference sequence). Trimming shortened V by 0 bases and J by 10 bases, and 10 bases separated the two germline ends. The CDR3 DNA follows: TGTGCCAGCAGCCAAGATCTCGGGGGGACCATATATTTT. Translating gives CASSQDLGGTIYF.

The chain carries TRBV20-1 and TRBJ1-1; the D is unclear. V was cut by 3 bases and J by 7 bases, with 6 bases left in between. The germline CDR1 and CDR2 sequences are DFQATT and SNEGSKA (reference sequence). This CDR3 has 10 amino acids. CDR3 residues: CSASNLEAFF. CDR3 nucleotide sequence: TGCAGTGCTAGTAACCTTGAAGCTTTCTTT.

As DNA, the CDR3 is TGTGCCAGCAGCCGGACCGACTGGGGGCATCAGCCCCAGCATTTT. This translates into CASSRTDWGHQPQHF. The J gene is TRBJ1-5, the V gene TRBV28; a possible D gene is TRBD1 (6 bases). Germline V gives CDR1 MDHEN, CDR2 SYDVKM. Trimming removed 6 bases at V and 5 bases at J, with 17 bases between. The CDR3 is 15 residues long.

The V and J genes are TRBV7-9 and TRBJ1-4; 8 bases line up with TRBD1. This CDR3 region has 16 residues. Looked up from germline, CDR1 is SEHNR and CDR2 is FQNEAQ (reference sequence). V gave up 5 bases and J gave up 6 bases; unmatched junction bases: 11. This CDR3 is CASSTGQVVRDEKLFF. The CDR3 nucleotides are TGTGCCAGCAGCACGGGACAGGTCGTGAGGGATGAAAAACTGTTTTTT.

The rearrangement joins TRBV11-2 to TRBJ2-6; D ambiguous. Germline values: CDR1 SGHAT, CDR2 FQNNGV. This CDR3 is 17 amino acids long. Between the trimmed V and J ends, which lost 2 bases and 8 bases, there was a span of 19 bases. CDR3 coding DNA: TGTGCCAGCAGCTTACTCGGCGATGCAGGACCAACCAACGTCCTGACTTTC. This gives the protein CASSLLGDAGPTNVLTF.

This chain connects TRBV10-3 to TRBJ2-1, with 8 bases lining up with TRBD2. Germline V gene sequence: CDR1 ENHRY, CDR2 SYGVKD. V was clipped by 10 bases and J by 6 bases; unmatched bases: 14. This CDR3 is built from 15 residues. The CDR3: CATYESGRGGNEQFF. The CDR3 nucleotides read TGTGCCACCTACGAGAGCGGGAGAGGCGGCAATGAGCAGTTCTTC.

The rearrangement uses TRBV6-2 or TRBV6-3 and TRBJ1-1; D remains ambiguous. CDR3 length: 15 amino acids. Germline CDR1 and CDR2: MNHEY and SVGEGT. V lost 0 bases, J lost 1 base, and 9 bases lay in between. The CDR3 reads CASSYSRSGNTEAFF. CDR3 nucleotides: TGTGCCAGCAGTTACTCGCGGTCGGGGAACACTGAAGCTTTCTTT.

The chain uses TRBV28 and TRBJ1-6; the D gene is possibly TRBD1 (6 bases). This CDR3 has 15 amino acids. The V end lost 2 bases, the J end lost 11 bases, and 16 bases lay between the germline ends. Germline CDR1 is MDHEN and CDR2 is SYDVKM. CDR3 nucleotides: TGTGCCAGCAGTTTAGTGGGGGCCTCTTACCCACCCCTCCACTTT. Amino acid sequence: CASSLVGASYPPLHF.

In its sample, this clone was seen a few times. The rearrangement links TRBV7-6 to TRBJ2-2; D is possibly TRBD2 (5 bases). CDR3 length: 15 residues. Trimming shortened V by 6 bases and J by 7 bases, and 18 bases separated the two germline ends. Per germline, CDR1 SGHVS and CDR2 FNYEAQ. CDR3 coding DNA: TGTGCCAGCAGTCAAACCCCAGAGGGTCACGGGGAGCTGTTTTTT. Protein sequence: CASSQTPEGHGELFF.

The rearrangement joins TRBV29-1 to TRBJ1-1; unclear D gene. This CDR3 contains 12 residues. Trimming left V 7 bases short and J 4 bases short, with 13 bases between. Germline loops: CDR1 SQVTM, CDR2 ANQGSEA. CDR3 bases: TGCAGCGCAATAAAGGACGGCACTGAAGCTTTCTTT. Protein product: CSAIKDGTEAFF.

This chain connects TRBV11-1 to TRBJ2-7; no clear D. V gave up 3 bases and J gave up 0 bases, with 15 bases separating them. The germline CDR1 and CDR2 sequences are SGHAT and FQDESV (reference sequence). The CDR3 sequence is 16 residues long. The CDR3 region has the DNA TGTGCCAGCAGCTTCCCGCCAGCGACCAGCTCCTACGAGCAGTACTTC. Translation: CASSFPPATSSYEQYF.

The rearrangement links TRBV7-3 to TRBJ1-1, with TRBD1 identical over 7 bases. The ends lost 4 bases at V and 5 bases at J; junction bases unmatched: 4. Germline V gene data show CDR1 as SGHTA and CDR2 as FQGTGA. The length of the CDR3 is 13 residues. Written as DNA, the CDR3 is TGTGCCAGCAGCTCCAGGGGGGGAACTGAAGCTTTCTTT. It yields the protein CASSSRGGTEAFF.

This chain joins TRBV6-4 and TRBJ2-6, with D possibly being TRBD2 (6 bases). V was trimmed by 5 bases and J by 4 bases, leaving 15 bases between them. The germline CDR1 and CDR2 sequences are MRHNA and SNTAGT. CDR3 length equals 16 residues. The CDR3 bases are TGTGCCAGCAGTCCCGGGGAGGCTTCGGGGGCCAACGTCCTGACTTTC. Translating gives CASSPGEASGANVLTF.

This clone appeared once. The chain combines TRBV5-1 with TRBJ1-1, with no clear D. The CDR3 has 14 amino acids. V shed 1 base and J shed 1 base, with 8 bases lying between them. Germline values: CDR1 SGHRS, CDR2 YFSETQ. The CDR3 DNA sequence: TGCGCCAGCAGCTTGTCGAGAAGGAACACTGAAGCTTTCTTT. Its translation is CASSLSRRNTEAFF.

The chain carries TRBV5-1 and TRBJ1-1; D not certain. Germline CDR1 and CDR2: SGHRS and YFSETQ. The CDR3 is 11 amino acids. The V end was cut by 2 bases, the J end by 7 bases, with 6 bases between. The CDR3 loop is CASSLGNEAFF. The CDR3 bases are TGCGCCAGCAGCTTAGGGAATGAAGCTTTCTTT.

This chain uses TRBV27 with TRBJ1-4; the D gene is possibly TRBD1 (5 bases). CDR3 length: 15 amino acids. The V gene lost 2 bases and the J gene lost 3 bases, with 10 bases spanning the gap. Germline CDR1 MNHEY, CDR2 SMNVEV (reference sequence). CDR3 DNA sequence: TGTGCCAGCAGTTTAGGGTGGGGGGCTAATGAAAAACTGTTTTTT. Amino acids: CASSLGWGANEKLFF.